The 26 T cell receptor beta chains given below trace back to one sample, sequenced in a study of cytomegalovirus exposure and HLA in healthy donors. PCR involved 60 Vbeta and 13 Jbeta primers. Using immunoSEQ multiplex PCR, the repertoire was profiled, and TCRdb retains in-frame clones only, with some absent. The sample includes approximately 91,000 clones, about two thirds of them seen just once. What was sequenced was PBMCs. Receptors originate from a human donor in good health.

The sample holds one count of this clone. The chain recombines TRBV10-1 with TRBJ1-3, with TRBD1 as a possible D gene (5 bases). V shed 8 bases and J shed 4 bases, with 15 bases lying between them. The CDR3 is 14 residues long. Germline V gives CDR1 WNHNN, CDR2 SYGVQD (reference sequence). The CDR3, as DNA: TGCGCCAGCGAAGGATGGGCAGGGGGAAACACCATATATTTT. Protein sequence: CASEGWAGGNTIYF.

This chain joins TRBV18 and TRBJ1-5; D possibly corresponds to TRBD1 (5 bases). V lost 1 base and J 1 base, leaving 11 bases between the germline ends. Germline CDR1 KGHSH, CDR2 LQKENI. This CDR3 region has 16 residues. CDR3 loop: CASSPRQSGSNQPQHF. CDR3 nucleotides: TGTGCCAGCTCACCACGACAGAGTGGAAGCAATCAGCCCCAGCATTTT.

This sequence joins TRBV7-2 and TRBJ2-3; 10 positions match TRBD2. CDR1 and CDR2 from the germline V gene are SGHTA and FQGNSA. V lost 0 bases to trimming and J lost 7 bases; unmatched junction nucleotides: 10. The CDR3 runs 17 residues. CDR3 loop: CASSLAVSSGGPNTQYF. Here the CDR3 DNA reads TGTGCCAGCAGCTTAGCAGTGTCTAGCGGGGGACCCAATACGCAGTATTTT.

This clone was observed a few times. The chain combines TRBV19 with TRBJ1-1; 8 bases align to TRBD1. V lost 8 bases, J lost 5 bases, and 7 bases stayed unmatched. The CDR3 is 13 residues long. Looked up from germline, CDR1 is LNHDA and CDR2 is SQIVND (reference sequence). In DNA form, the CDR3 reads TGTGCCAGTCGGGACAGGAGTCGAACTGAAGCTTTCTTT. It codes for CASRDRSRTEAFF. Supplemented by reference TRBV19 and TRBJ1-1, the full variable domain reads DGGITQSPKYLFRKEGQNVTLSCEQNLNHDAMYWYRQDPGQGLRLIYYSQIVNDFQKGDIAEGYSVSREKKESFPLTVTSAQKNPTAFYLCASRDRSRTEAFFGQGTRLTVV.

The chain is built from TRBV5-1 and TRBJ1-4; no clear D gene. This CDR3 has 14 amino acids. Germline lookup yields CDR1 SGHRS and CDR2 YFSETQ. Between the trimmed V and J ends, which lost 0 bases and 8 bases, there was a span of 11 bases. The CDR3 DNA reads TGCGCCAGCAGCTTGGTACCCTCCGGGGAAAAACTGTTTTTT. Protein: CASSLVPSGEKLFF.

This clone occurred a few times. This chain connects TRBV5-1 to TRBJ2-1; 14 positions agree with TRBD2. The CDR3 is 18 residues long. The J segment lost 2 bases and the V segment lost 3 bases, leaving 7 bases of the junction unmatched. Germline loops: CDR1 SGHRS, CDR2 YFSETQ. The CDR3 DNA reads TGCGCCAGCAGCTCCCTGGGACTAGCGGGAGTTACCTACAATGAGCAGTTCTTC. This sequence encodes CASSSLGLAGVTYNEQFF.

V is TRBV13 and J is TRBJ2-5; 15 bases align to TRBD2. This CDR3 comprises 18 residues. V lost 3 bases, J lost 5 bases, and 10 bases stayed unmatched. CDR1 is PRHDT and CDR2 is FYEKMQ in the germline V gene (reference sequence). In nucleotides, the CDR3 is TGTGCCAGCAGCTTTCTTGGACTAGCGGGGGGGCCTCAGGAGACCCAGTACTTC. Protein: CASSFLGLAGGPQETQYF.

On this clone: Relative to the germline gene, one junction end is altered; a read error may explain this. The chain employs TRBV5-1 and TRBJ2-1; 10 bases align to TRBD2. The CDR3 is 16 amino acids. In germline, CDR1 is SGHRS, CDR2 YFSETQ. CDR3 loop: CASTLGGTSVGNEQFF. CDR3 nucleotides: TGCGCCAGCACCTTGGGAGGGACTAGCGTAGGTAATGAGCAGTTCTTC.

J is TRBJ2-3 and V is TRBV5-4; no clear D. The length of the CDR3 is 13 residues. V lost 3 bases and J 4 bases, leaving 9 bases between the germline ends. Per the germline V gene, CDR1 is SGHNT and CDR2 is YYREEE (reference sequence). The CDR3 region has the DNA TGTGCCAGCAGCTCCGGCGGAGCAGATACGCAGTATTTT. Encoded protein: CASSSGGADTQYF.

CDR3 amino acids: CASSLGGLAGAPYEQYF. As DNA, the CDR3 is TGTGCCAGCAGCTTAGGGGGACTAGCGGGGGCCCCCTACGAGCAGTACTTC. The rearrangement links TRBV7-2 to TRBJ2-7, with 14 positions matching TRBD2. The V segment lost 1 base and the J segment 2 bases; nucleotides outside the gene matches: 4. The CDR3 extends over 17 amino acids. Germline V CDR1 and CDR2: SGHTA, FQGNSA.

The rearrangement joins TRBV7-9 to TRBJ2-2; D unclear. V dropped 3 bases and J dropped 5 bases, with 4 bases sitting between them. The CDR3 spans 12 residues. Germline V gives CDR1 SEHNR, CDR2 FQNEAQ (reference sequence). As DNA, the CDR3 is TGTGCCAGCAGCTTCCCGACCGGGGAGCTGTTTTTT. It is translated as CASSFPTGELFF.

This clone occurred a few times. The genes are TRBV5-5 and TRBJ1-3; 8 bases map to TRBD1. Germline trimming cut 4 bases from V and 0 bases from J; bases unmatched to any gene: 6. The CDR3 extends over 16 amino acids. CDR1 and CDR2 (germline): SGHKS, YYEKEE (reference sequence). In nucleotides, the CDR3 is TGTGCCAGCAGCCGAGAAGGACAGGGCTCTGGAAACACCATATATTTT. It yields the protein CASSREGQGSGNTIYF.

The chain links TRBV5-6 to TRBJ2-1; 7 bases fit TRBD1. Germline V lookup: CDR1 SGHDT, CDR2 YYEEEE. Trimming at V came to 4 bases and at J to 4 bases, leaving 8 bases not matched to a gene. CDR3 size: 15 residues. In nucleotides, the CDR3 is TGTGCCAGCAGCAAGCGCACAGGGGTATACAATGAGCAGTTCTTC. This gives the protein CASSKRTGVYNEQFF.

The rearrangement links TRBV6-4 to TRBJ2-3, with 9 bases that match TRBD1. Germline trimming cut 6 bases from V and 4 bases from J; bases unmatched to any gene: 5. Germline loops: CDR1 MRHNA, CDR2 SNTAGT. CDR3 length: 14 amino acids. The CDR3 nucleotides are TGTGCCAGCAGCTCGGACAGGGGTGCAGATACGCAGTATTTT. This encodes CASSSDRGADTQYF.

The CDR3 bases are TGTGCCAGCAGCCAATGGCAGAATGCGGCCCAGTACTTC. It yields the protein CASSQWQNAAQYF. The rearrangement links TRBV14 to TRBJ2-5; D is unresolved. V was trimmed by 2 bases and J by 9 bases, leaving 13 bases between them. Germline V gene data show CDR1 as SGHDN and CDR2 as FVKESK. The CDR3 contains 13 residues.

This clone was found once. The chain links TRBV10-1 to TRBJ1-1; 7 positions match TRBD1. CDR1 and CDR2 (germline): WNHNN, SYGVQD (reference sequence). Losses at the gene ends were 10 bases for V and 2 bases for J; bases not matched to a gene: 25. This CDR3 has 19 residues. CDR3 region: CATPIPKDRELGGNTEAFF. The CDR3, as DNA: TGCGCCACCCCGATTCCCAAAGACAGGGAGTTGGGGGGAAACACTGAAGCTTTCTTT.

The chain links TRBV27 to TRBJ1-2, with 8 bases fitting TRBD1. V was clipped by 5 bases and J by 0 bases; unmatched bases: 8. Germline V gene sequence: CDR1 MNHEY, CDR2 SMNVEV (reference sequence). This CDR3 is built from 16 residues. The DNA for the CDR3 is TGTGCCAGCAGTCCAGGACAGGGTCGTTCTAACTATGGCTACACCTTC. Translated, it gives CASSPGQGRSNYGYTF.

The chain joins TRBV11-2 to TRBJ2-7; 7 bases map to TRBD1. This CDR3 spans 12 amino acids. Germline V gene lookup returns CDR1 SGHAT and CDR2 FQNNGV. J was trimmed by 11 bases and V by 6 bases; bases with no gene match: 10. CDR3 region: CASSSDRDQEYF. Here the CDR3 DNA reads TGTGCCAGCAGTTCCGACAGGGATCAGGAGTACTTC.

This clone was seen a few times. The genes are TRBV5-6 and TRBJ2-5; tentative D call: TRBD1 (7 bases). V was pared by 3 bases and J by 2 bases, with 17 bases between. The CDR3 runs to 16 residues. CDR1 and CDR2 (germline): SGHDT, YYEEEE. The CDR3 nucleotides read TGTGCCAGCAGCTCCCTACAGGGGACTTTACAAGAGACCCAGTACTTC. Its translation: CASSSLQGTLQETQYF.

The chain links TRBV4-2 to TRBJ2-1; possible D gene TRBD1, 6 bases. The CDR3 is made up of 16 amino acids. Germline V gives CDR1 LGHNA, CDR2 YNFKEQ. Trimming cost V 0 bases and J 0 bases, with 9 bases left between them. The CDR3 nucleotides are TGTGCCAGCAGCCAAGATGGGGGCCACTCCTACAATGAGCAGTTCTTC. Protein product: CASSQDGGHSYNEQFF.

This chain joins TRBV13 and TRBJ2-7, with 8 bases fitting TRBD1. The CDR3 is 14 amino acids. Trimming cost V 4 bases and J 2 bases; bases outside gene matches: 4. CDR1 is PRHDT, CDR2 FYEKMQ, per germline (reference sequence). The CDR3 spells CASSSAGGPYEQYF. The DNA of the CDR3 is TGTGCCAGCAGCTCTGCAGGGGGCCCCTACGAGCAGTACTTC.

The rearrangement uses TRBV5-1 and TRBJ2-1; a weak D match, TRBD1 (5 bases). Germline CDR1 SGHRS, CDR2 YFSETQ. The CDR3 sequence is 16 residues long. V dropped 1 base and J dropped 6 bases, with 17 bases sitting between them. This CDR3 reads CASSLRGRPLGNEQFF. The CDR3 nucleotides are TGCGCCAGCAGCTTGAGGGGCAGGCCACTGGGCAATGAGCAGTTCTTC.

The V gene is TRBV4-2, the J gene TRBJ2-3, with TRBD1 matching 10 bases. Germline lookup yields CDR1 LGHNA and CDR2 YNFKEQ. This CDR3 has 18 residues. V gave up 0 bases and J gave up 4 bases; unmatched junction bases: 10. CDR3 loop: CASSQDPPGQGLSDTQYF. CDR3 coding DNA: TGTGCCAGCAGCCAAGATCCCCCGGGACAGGGGTTATCAGATACGCAGTATTTT.

This clone was seen just once. CDR3 DNA sequence: TGCGCCAGCAGCTTAACGGCGGGGGGTCAGCCCCAGCATTTT. The encoded protein is CASSLTAGGQPQHF. The genes are TRBV5-1 and TRBJ1-5; tentative D call: TRBD1 (5 bases). This CDR3 region has 14 residues. Germline V lookup: CDR1 SGHRS, CDR2 YFSETQ. The ends were cut back, 2 bases at V and 6 bases at J, with 12 bases in the middle.

This clone was seen just once. The chain is built from TRBV5-5 and TRBJ2-3, with D possibly being TRBD1 (6 bases). V shed 4 bases and J shed 11 bases, with 29 bases lying between them. Germline CDR1 reads SGHKS; CDR2 reads YYEKEE (reference sequence). CDR3 length: 17 amino acids. The DNA for the CDR3 is TGTGCCAGCAGCCCCAAACCGAGGACAGAGAGCCTAATGCAGCAGTATTTT. Protein sequence: CASSPKPRTESLMQQYF.

This chain joins TRBV14 and TRBJ2-7; the D gene is possibly TRBD1 (6 bases). Per germline, CDR1 SGHDN and CDR2 FVKESK. Trimming pared 4 bases from V and 5 bases from J, leaving 9 bases between. The CDR3 covers 12 residues. CDR3 amino acids: CASSPNRDEQYF. CDR3 in DNA: TGTGCCAGCAGCCCGAACAGGGACGAGCAGTACTTC.